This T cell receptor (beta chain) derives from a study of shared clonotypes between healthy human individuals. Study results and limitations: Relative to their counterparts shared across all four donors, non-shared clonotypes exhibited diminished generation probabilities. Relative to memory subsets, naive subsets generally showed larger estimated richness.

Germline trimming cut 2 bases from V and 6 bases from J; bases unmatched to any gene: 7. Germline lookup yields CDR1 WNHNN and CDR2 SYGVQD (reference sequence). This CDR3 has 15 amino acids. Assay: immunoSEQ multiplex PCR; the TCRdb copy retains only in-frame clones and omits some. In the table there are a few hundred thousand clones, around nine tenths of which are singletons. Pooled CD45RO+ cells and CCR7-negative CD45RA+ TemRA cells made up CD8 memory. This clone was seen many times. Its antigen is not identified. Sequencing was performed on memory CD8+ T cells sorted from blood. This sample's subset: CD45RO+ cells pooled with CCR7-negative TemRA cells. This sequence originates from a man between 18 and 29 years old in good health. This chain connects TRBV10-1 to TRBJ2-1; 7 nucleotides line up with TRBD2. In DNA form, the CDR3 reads TGCGCCAGCAGTGAGGCCTCGGGAGGTGGCAATGAGCAGTTCTTC. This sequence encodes CASSEASGGGNEQFF.